A selection of T cell receptor beta chains follows, all from one sample in a study of shared clonotypes between healthy human individuals. Libraries were prepared by immunoSEQ multiplex PCR; TCRdb keeps only in-frame clonotypes and omits some of them. The data show 2.5 million or so clones, approximately 90% seen once. Input material: naive CD4+ T cells sorted from blood. The receptors stem from a young man in good health. Each CDR3 is given with its conserved first and last residue. D genes are given only for firm matches. Rows give clone size only sometimes, using once, few, many, or a class for an expanded clone.

TRBD2	TRBJ2-7	15	TRBV10-1	NA	CASSDGAAGAYEQYF	TGCGCCAGCAGTGATGGCGCGGCGGGGGCCTACGAGCAGTACTTC
TRBD1	TRBJ1-2	14	TRBV28	NA	CASSLFDRGHGYTF	TGTGCCAGCAGTTTATTTGACAGGGGGCATGGCTACACCTTC
NA	TRBJ1-1	13	TRBV7-5	few	CASWGGGDTEAFF	TGTGCCAGCTGGGGAGGGGGGGACACTGAAGCTTTCTTT
NA	TRBJ2-2	17	TRBV15	NA	CATSRISLIGNTGELFF	TGTGCCACCAGCCGAATTTCCTTAATAGGGAACACCGGGGAGCTGTTTTTT
NA	TRBJ1-1	12	TRBV29-1	NA	CSVGRGLTEAFF	TGCAGCGTTGGCCGAGGTCTCACTGAAGCTTTCTTT
TRBD1	TRBJ2-5	15	TRBV18	NA	CASSPGQGRTETQYF	TGTGCCAGCTCACCCGGACAGGGGAGGACAGAGACCCAGTACTTC
NA	TRBJ2-6	19	TRBV21-1	NA	CASSTRERQGASGANVLTF	TGTGCCAGCAGCACGCGCGAGAGACAGGGGGCCTCTGGGGCCAACGTCCTGACTTTC
NA	TRBJ1-5	13	TRBV15	NA	CATSSIGYQPQHF	TGTGCCACCAGCTCGATCGGGTATCAGCCCCAGCATTTT
NA	TRBJ2-7	17	TRBV5-3	NA	CARKTGQLIRSSYEQYF	TGTGCCAGAAAGACCGGACAGCTTATTAGAAGCTCCTACGAGCAGTACTTC
TRBD1	TRBJ1-2	14	TRBV5-4	NA	CASSSGTGLRGYTF	TGTGCCAGCAGCTCCGGGACAGGGCTTCGTGGCTACACCTTC
TRBD1	TRBJ2-2	18	TRBV4-3	NA	CASSQGLTGQGYTGELFF	TGCGCCAGCAGCCAAGGGCTTACAGGACAGGGGTACACCGGGGAGCTGTTTTTT
NA	TRBJ1-4	15	TRBV5-8	NA	CASSRPAYTNEKLFF	TGTGCCAGCAGCAGGCCTGCGTATACTAATGAAAAACTGTTTTTT
NA	TRBJ1-1	14	TRBV5-1	NA	CASSQRQRNTEAFF	TGCGCCAGCAGCCAGCGACAGAGAAACACTGAAGCTTTCTTT
NA	TRBJ2-2	16	TRBV5-8	NA	CASKPKTGTFTGELFF	TGTGCCAGCAAACCCAAGACAGGGACTTTCACCGGGGAGCTGTTTTTT
NA	TRBJ1-1	17	TRBV15	NA	CATSRDWATLGSTEAFF	TGTGCCACCAGCAGAGATTGGGCGACTTTGGGGAGCACTGAAGCTTTCTTT
NA	TRBJ2-1	14	TRBV6-5	NA	CASSYHRVGNEQFF	TGTGCCAGCAGTTACCACCGGGTAGGCAATGAGCAGTTCTTC
TRBD2	TRBJ2-2	17	TRBV5-1	NA	CASSTGTSGVWTGELFF	TGCGCCAGCAGCACCGGGACTAGCGGGGTGTGGACCGGGGAGCTGTTTTTT
TRBD2	TRBJ2-7	16	TRBV5-1	NA	CASSFGPGLAGDEQYF	TGCGCCAGCAGCTTTGGCCCCGGACTAGCGGGAGACGAGCAGTACTTC
NA	TRBJ2-7	16	TRBV7-9	NA	CASSLRGTHGSYEQYF	TGTGCCAGCAGCTTACGGGGGACTCATGGGTCCTACGAGCAGTACTTC
TRBD1	TRBJ1-2	16	TRBV28	NA	CASSSTLDRVDYGYTF	TGTGCCAGCAGTTCAACCTTGGACAGGGTAGACTATGGCTACACCTTC
NA	TRBJ1-5	17	TRBV30	few	CAWSKAKLTGINQPQHF	TGTGCCTGGAGTAAGGCCAAACTGACAGGCATTAATCAGCCCCAGCATTTT
NA	TRBJ2-7	11	TRBV2	NA	CASSWGGEQYF	TGTGCCAGTTCCTGGGGTGGGGAGCAGTACTTC
NA	TRBJ1-6	17	TRBV6-1	NA	CASSEGSGGPYNSPLHF	TGTGCCAGCAGTGAAGGATCCGGGGGCCCCTATAATTCACCCCTCCACTTT
TRBD1	TRBJ2-2	14	TRBV5-1	NA	CASSLGQGAGELFF	TGCGCCAGCAGTTTGGGACAGGGGGCCGGGGAGCTGTTTTTT
TRBD1	TRBJ2-2	19	TRBV28	NA	CASSFSGTVFLPNTGELFF	TGTGCCAGCAGTTTCTCCGGGACAGTCTTTCTTCCGAACACCGGGGAGCTGTTTTTT
NA	TRBJ2-3	15	TRBV5-1	once	CASSFGVIATDTQYF	TGCGCCAGCAGCTTCGGGGTCATTGCCACAGATACGCAGTATTTT
NA	TRBJ2-1	14	TRBV9	NA	CASSLTSNYNEQFF	TGTGCCAGCAGCCTTACTAGTAACTACAATGAGCAGTTCTTC
NA	TRBJ2-5	14	TRBV11-2	NA	CASSLGVQLRAQYF	TGTGCCAGCAGCTTAGGGGTCCAACTACGGGCCCAGTACTTC
TRBD2	TRBJ2-1	15	TRBV11-3	NA	CASSFGLAGINEQFF	TGTGCCAGCAGCTTCGGACTAGCGGGAATCAATGAGCAGTTCTTC
TRBD1	TRBJ1-3	15	TRBV6-5	NA	CASSRGGSSGNTIYF	TGTGCCAGCAGTCGAGGGGGCTCCTCTGGAAACACCATATATTTT
NA	TRBJ2-2	15	TRBV6-1	NA	CASRLHREATGELFF	TGTGCCAGCAGATTACACAGGGAGGCCACCGGGGAGCTGTTTTTT
NA	TRBJ2-3	15	TRBV6-5	NA	CASTTVGRGTDTQYF	TGTGCCAGCACGACCGTGGGCCGGGGGACAGATACGCAGTATTTT
NA	TRBJ2-2	11	TRBV18	few	CASSVTGELFF	TGTGCCAGCTCAGTCACCGGGGAGCTGTTTTTT
NA	TRBJ2-6	14	TRBV5-1	once	CASTGASGANVLTF	TGCGCCAGCACTGGGGCCTCTGGGGCCAACGTCCTGACTTTC
NA	TRBJ2-7	12	TRBV5-1	NA	CASSLEGYEQYF	TGCGCCAGCAGCTTGGAGGGCTACGAGCAGTACTTC
NA	TRBJ1-2	13	TRBV11-2	NA	CASSLLGSVEYTF	TGTGCCAGCAGCTTATTGGGCAGCGTGGAGTACACCTTC
NA	TRBJ1-1	13	TRBV6-5	NA	CASSIWMNTEAFF	TGTGCCAGCTCGATTTGGATGAACACTGAAGCTTTCTTT
NA	TRBJ2-7	14	TRBV7-6	NA	CASSLDPGAFEQYF	TGTGCCAGCAGCTTAGACCCAGGGGCTTTCGAGCAGTACTTC
TRBD1	TRBJ1-4	14	TRBV7-9	NA	CASSLGQIGEKLFF	TGTGCCAGCAGCTTGGGACAGATTGGGGAAAAACTGTTTTTT
NA	TRBJ2-2	15	TRBV6-6	NA	CASSYISGNTGELFF	TGTGCCAGCAGTTACATCTCAGGGAACACCGGGGAGCTGTTTTTT
TRBD1	TRBJ1-5	16	TRBV18	NA	CASSPGGQGSNQPQHF	TGTGCCAGCTCACCAGGAGGACAGGGGAGCAATCAGCCCCAGCATTTT
NA	TRBJ1-1	14	TRBV5-1	once	CASSSRVMNTEAFF	TGCGCCAGCAGCTCCAGGGTAATGAACACTGAAGCTTTCTTT
TRBD2	TRBJ2-1	19	TRBV7-2	NA	CASSPRSLAGGPYDNEQFF	TGTGCCAGCAGCCCCCGATCACTAGCGGGAGGGCCTTATGACAATGAGCAGTTCTTC
NA	TRBJ2-3	15	TRBV4-1	NA	CASSLLWASTDTQYF	TGCGCCAGCAGCCTCCTGTGGGCTAGCACAGATACGCAGTATTTT
NA	TRBJ1-3	15	TRBV11-2	NA	CASSGGAISGNTIYF	TGTGCCAGCAGCGGGGGGGCTATCTCTGGAAACACCATATATTTT
NA	TRBJ2-7	14	TRBV5-6	NA	CASSLPGAYYEQYF	TGTGCCAGCAGCTTGCCGGGAGCCTACTACGAGCAGTACTTC
NA	TRBJ1-2	13	TRBV15	NA	CATSRGWGDGYTF	TGTGCCACCAGCAGAGGGTGGGGGGATGGCTACACCTTC
TRBD1	TRBJ1-5	15	TRBV2	few	CASSGDRGIHQPQHF	TGTGCCAGCAGTGGGGACAGGGGGATTCATCAGCCCCAGCATTTT
NA	TRBJ2-2	14	TRBV19	NA	CASSGSLNTGELFF	TGTGCCAGTAGTGGTTCTCTAAACACCGGGGAGCTGTTTTTT
TRBD1	TRBJ2-7	15	TRBV6-1	NA	CASSTRDRSPYEQYF	TGTGCCAGCAGTACCAGGGACAGGTCACCCTACGAGCAGTACTTC
NA	TRBJ2-5	17	TRBV7-3	NA	CASSLTQSTTVRETQYF	TGTGCCAGCAGCTTAACCCAGTCGACAACTGTGCGGGAGACCCAGTACTTC
NA	TRBJ2-2	16	TRBV5-1	NA	CASSLALVGNTGELFF	TGCGCCAGCAGCTTGGCACTGGTGGGGAACACCGGGGAGCTGTTTTTT
TRBD1	TRBJ1-2	15	TRBV27	NA	CASSKSGTVVFGYTF	TGTGCCAGCAGTAAATCCGGGACAGTGGTATTTGGCTACACCTTC